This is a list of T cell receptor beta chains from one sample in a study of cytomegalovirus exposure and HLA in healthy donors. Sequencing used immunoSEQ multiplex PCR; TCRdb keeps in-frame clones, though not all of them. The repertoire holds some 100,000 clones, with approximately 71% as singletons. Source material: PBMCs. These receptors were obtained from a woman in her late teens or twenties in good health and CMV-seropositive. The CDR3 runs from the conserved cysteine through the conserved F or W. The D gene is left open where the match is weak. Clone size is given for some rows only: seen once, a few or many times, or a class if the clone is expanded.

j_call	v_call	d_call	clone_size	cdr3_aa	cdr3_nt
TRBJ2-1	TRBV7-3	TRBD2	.	CASSLRAPSGRDEQFF	TGTGCCAGCAGCTTAAGGGCCCCTAGCGGGAGGGACGAGCAGTTCTTC
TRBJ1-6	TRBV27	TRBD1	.	CASSLGQYNSPLHF	TGTGCCAGCAGTTTGGGACAGTATAATTCACCCCTCCACTTT
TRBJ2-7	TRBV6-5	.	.	CASRNNQRVFEQYF	TGTGCCAGCAGAAATAACCAGAGGGTATTCGAGCAGTACTTC
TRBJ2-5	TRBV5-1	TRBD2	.	CASSLNLGLVEETQYF	TGCGCCAGCAGCTTAAACTTGGGACTAGTGGAAGAGACCCAGTACTTC
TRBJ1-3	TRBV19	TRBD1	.	CASSETGTAGGNTIYF	TGTGCCAGTAGTGAAACCGGGACAGCGGGCGGAAACACCATATATTTT
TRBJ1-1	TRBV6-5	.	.	CASMSPGYNTEAFF	TGTGCCAGCATGAGCCCAGGATACAACACTGAAGCTTTCTTT
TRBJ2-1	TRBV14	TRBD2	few	CASSQSSGGGNEQFF	TGTGCCAGCAGCCAATCCAGCGGGGGGGGGAATGAGCAGTTCTTC
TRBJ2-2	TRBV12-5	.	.	CASGLVQGGLRTGELFF	TGTGCTAGTGGTTTGGTACAGGGGGGGTTAAGGACCGGGGAGCTGTTTTTT
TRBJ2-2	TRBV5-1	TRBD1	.	CASSLDRGPGELFF	TGCGCCAGCAGCTTGGACAGGGGGCCCGGGGAGCTGTTTTTT
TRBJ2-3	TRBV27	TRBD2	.	CASTLLAGVTDTQYF	TGTGCCAGCACCTTACTAGCGGGCGTCACAGATACGCAGTATTTT
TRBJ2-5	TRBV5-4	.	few	CASAATEETQYF	TGTGCCAGCGCGGCTACGGAAGAGACCCAGTACTTC
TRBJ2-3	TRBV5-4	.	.	CASSLATGWRSDTQYF	TGTGCCAGCAGCTTGGCTACAGGGTGGAGGTCAGATACGCAGTATTTT
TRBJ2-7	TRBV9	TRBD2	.	CASSPGGHEQYF	TGTGCCAGCAGCCCGGGGGGGCACGAGCAGTACTTC
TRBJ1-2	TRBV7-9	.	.	CASSLGTDYGYTF	TGTGCCAGCAGCTTAGGGACAGACTATGGCTACACCTTC
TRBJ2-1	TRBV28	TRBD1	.	CASSSTEGDRVYNEQFF	TGTGCCAGCAGTTCCACGGAGGGGGACAGGGTCTACAATGAGCAGTTCTTC
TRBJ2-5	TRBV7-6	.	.	CASSFWTALPQETQYF	TGTGCCAGCAGCTTCTGGACAGCTCTACCCCAAGAGACCCAGTACTTC
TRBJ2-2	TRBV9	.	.	CASSPRGSTGELFF	TGTGCCAGCAGCCCGAGGGGGAGCACCGGGGAGCTGTTTTTT
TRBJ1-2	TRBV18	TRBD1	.	CASSPDRGTYGYTF	TGTGCCAGCTCACCGGACAGGGGGACCTATGGCTACACCTTC
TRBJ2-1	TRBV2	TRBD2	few	CASRAGGGSYNEQFF	TGTGCCAGCAGGGCCGGGGGGGGATCCTACAATGAGCAGTTCTTC
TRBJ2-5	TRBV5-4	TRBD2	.	CASSPTSGRLETQYF	TGTGCCAGCAGCCCAACTAGCGGGAGGTTGGAGACCCAGTACTTC
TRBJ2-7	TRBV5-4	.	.	CASSHPGSPYEQYF	TGTGCCAGCAGCCACCCGGGATCCCCCTACGAGCAGTACTTC
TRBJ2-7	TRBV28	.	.	CASSHTRSYEQYF	TGTGCCAGCAGCCATACCCGGTCCTACGAGCAGTACTTC
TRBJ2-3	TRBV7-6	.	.	CASGSESTDTQYF	TGTGCCAGCGGAAGCGAGAGCACAGATACGCAGTATTTT
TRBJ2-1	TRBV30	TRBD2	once	CAWGGTSDYNEQFF	TGTGCCTGGGGAGGGACTAGCGATTACAATGAGCAGTTCTTC
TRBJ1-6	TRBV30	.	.	CAWSVAGFYNSPLHF	TGTGCCTGGAGTGTCGCAGGGTTTTATAATTCACCCCTCCACTTT
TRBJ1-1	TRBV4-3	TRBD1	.	CASSQGQGIEAFF	TGCGCCAGCAGCCAAGGACAGGGGATTGAAGCTTTCTTT
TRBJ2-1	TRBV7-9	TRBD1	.	CASSQGQGNYNEQFF	TGTGCCAGCAGCCAGGGACAGGGAAACTACAATGAGCAGTTCTTC
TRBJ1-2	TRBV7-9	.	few	CASSQEECTAGYTF	TGTGCCAGCAGCCAAGAAGAATGTACTGCTGGCTACACCTTC
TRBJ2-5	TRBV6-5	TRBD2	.	CASRPLAEGKETQYF	TGTGCCAGCAGACCGCTAGCGGAGGGGAAAGAGACCCAGTACTTC
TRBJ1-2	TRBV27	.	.	CASRGGAGYGYTF	TGTGCCAGCAGGGGGGGGGCGGGATATGGCTACACCTTC
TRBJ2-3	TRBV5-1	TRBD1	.	CASSLEPGQGSQYF	TGCGCCAGCAGCTTGGAACCGGGACAGGGATCGCAGTATTTT
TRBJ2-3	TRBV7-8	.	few	CASSLDVGGLGTDTQYF	TGTGCCAGCAGCTTAGATGTTGGAGGTCTCGGCACAGATACGCAGTATTTT
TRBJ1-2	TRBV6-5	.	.	CASSKGRGNYGYTF	TGTGCCAGCAGCAAGGGGAGGGGGAACTATGGCTACACCTTC
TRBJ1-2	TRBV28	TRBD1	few	CASSLRDRGVYGYTF	TGTGCCAGCAGTTTACGGGACAGGGGGGTCTATGGCTACACCTTC
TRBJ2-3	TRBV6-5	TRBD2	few	CASSRGRGLDTQYF	TGTGCCAGCAGTAGAGGGCGGGGGTTGGATACGCAGTATTTT
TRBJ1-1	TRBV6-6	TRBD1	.	CASSHHPGQMTSEAFF	TGTGCCAGCAGCCACCATCCGGGACAGATGACCTCTGAAGCTTTCTTT
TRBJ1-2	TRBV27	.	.	CASSPPGGIYGYTF	TGTGCCAGCAGTCCCCCTGGGGGGATCTATGGCTACACCTTC
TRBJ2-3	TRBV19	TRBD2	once	CASTPAGLAVPTQYF	TGTGCCAGTACCCCGGCGGGACTAGCCGTACCTACGCAGTATTTT
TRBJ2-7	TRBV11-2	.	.	CASLAEEGYEQYF	TGTGCCAGTTTAGCGGAGGAGGGCTACGAGCAGTACTTC
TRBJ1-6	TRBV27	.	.	CASSLLRDNPPLHF	TGTGCCAGCAGTTTATTAAGAGACAATCCACCCCTCCACTTT
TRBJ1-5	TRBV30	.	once	CAWTSEDNQPQHF	TGTGCCTGGACGTCCGAGGACAATCAGCCCCAGCATTTT
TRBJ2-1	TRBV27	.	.	CASSLSGAPNNEQFF	TGTGCCAGCAGTTTATCAGGGGCTCCCAACAATGAGCAGTTCTTC
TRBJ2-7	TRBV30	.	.	CAWSPSRGYEQYF	TGTGCCTGGAGTCCCTCCCGGGGCTACGAGCAGTACTTC
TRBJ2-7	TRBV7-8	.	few	CASRPRVAAYEQYF	TGTGCCAGCAGACCCAGAGTGGCGGCCTACGAGCAGTACTTC